This T cell receptor beta chain was recovered during a study of cytomegalovirus exposure and HLA in healthy donors. 13 Jbeta primers and 60 Vbeta primers were used for the PCR. Produced via immunoSEQ multiplex PCR; TCRdb's table is partial and in-frame only. The sample records about 140,000 clones, 75% being singletons. Overall study results and limits: Analysis performed later showed TCR beta chains linked to HLA being more clonally expanded than equally common others.

Of note for this clone: Its target is not known.

The germline V gene has CDR1 SEHNR and CDR2 FQNEAQ (reference sequence). This CDR3 spans 15 amino acids. V dropped 7 bases and J dropped 3; count of bases not matched to a gene: 5. The source material was PBMCs. This receptor was taken from a man between 40 and 49 years old in good health and CMV-seronegative. V usage is TRBV7-9 and J usage is TRBJ2-2, with TRBD1 matching 10 bases. CDR3 residues: CASTLGTGDTGELFF. Written as DNA, the CDR3 is TGTGCCAGCACTCTCGGGACAGGGGACACCGGGGAGCTGTTTTTT.